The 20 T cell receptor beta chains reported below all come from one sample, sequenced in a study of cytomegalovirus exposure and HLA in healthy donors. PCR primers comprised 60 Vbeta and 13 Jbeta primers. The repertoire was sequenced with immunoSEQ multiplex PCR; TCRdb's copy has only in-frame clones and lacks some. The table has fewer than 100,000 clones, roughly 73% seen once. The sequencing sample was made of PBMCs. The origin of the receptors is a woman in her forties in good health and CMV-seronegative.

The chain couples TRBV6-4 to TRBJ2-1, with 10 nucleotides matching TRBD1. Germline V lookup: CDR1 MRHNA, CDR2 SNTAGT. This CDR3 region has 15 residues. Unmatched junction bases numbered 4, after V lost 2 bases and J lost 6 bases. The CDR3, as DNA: TGTGCCAGCAGTGACGGGACAGGGGCGGGCAATGAGCAGTTCTTC. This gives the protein CASSDGTGAGNEQFF.

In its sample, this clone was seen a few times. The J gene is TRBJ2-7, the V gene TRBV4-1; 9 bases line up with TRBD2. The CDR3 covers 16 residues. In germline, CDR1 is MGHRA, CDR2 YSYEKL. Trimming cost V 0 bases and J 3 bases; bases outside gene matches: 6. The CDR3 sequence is CASSQEVASGDYEQYF. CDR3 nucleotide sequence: TGCGCCAGCAGCCAAGAAGTTGCTAGCGGGGACTACGAGCAGTACTTC.

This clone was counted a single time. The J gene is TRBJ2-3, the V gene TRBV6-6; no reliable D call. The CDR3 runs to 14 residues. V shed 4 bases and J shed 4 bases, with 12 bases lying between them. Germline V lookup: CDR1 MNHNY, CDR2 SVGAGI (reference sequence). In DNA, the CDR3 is TGTGCCAGCAGTTCAGCCATTCGGGCAGATACGCAGTATTTT. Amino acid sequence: CASSSAIRADTQYF.

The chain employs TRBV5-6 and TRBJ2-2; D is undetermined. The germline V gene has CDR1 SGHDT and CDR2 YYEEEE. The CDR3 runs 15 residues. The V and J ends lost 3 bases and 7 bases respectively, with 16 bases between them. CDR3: CASSSFLGRNGELFF. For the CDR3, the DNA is TGTGCCAGCAGCTCCTTCCTGGGCCGTAACGGGGAGCTGTTTTTT.

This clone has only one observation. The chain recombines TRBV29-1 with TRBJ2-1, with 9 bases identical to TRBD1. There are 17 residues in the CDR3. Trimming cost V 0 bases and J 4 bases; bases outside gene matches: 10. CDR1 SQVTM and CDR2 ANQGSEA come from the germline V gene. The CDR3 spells CSVEDQQGAERYNEQFF. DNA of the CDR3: TGCAGCGTTGAAGACCAACAGGGGGCAGAACGTTACAATGAGCAGTTCTTC.

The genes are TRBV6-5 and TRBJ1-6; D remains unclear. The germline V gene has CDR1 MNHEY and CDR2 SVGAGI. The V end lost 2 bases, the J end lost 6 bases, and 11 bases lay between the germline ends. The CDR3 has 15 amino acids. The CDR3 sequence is CASSYRARGNSPLHF. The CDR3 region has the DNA TGTGCCAGCAGTTACCGGGCACGGGGTAATTCACCCCTCCACTTT.

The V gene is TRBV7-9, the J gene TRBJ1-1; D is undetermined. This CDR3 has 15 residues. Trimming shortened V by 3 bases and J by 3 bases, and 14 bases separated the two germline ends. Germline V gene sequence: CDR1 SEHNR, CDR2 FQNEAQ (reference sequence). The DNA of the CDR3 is TGTGCCAGCAGCTTTGGCGGAATCACCGACACTGAAGCTTTCTTT. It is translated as CASSFGGITDTEAFF. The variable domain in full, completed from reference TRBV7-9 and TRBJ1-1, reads DTGVSQNPRHKITKRGQNVTFRCDPISEHNRLYWYRQTLGQGPEFLTYFQNEAQLEKSRLLSDRFSAERPKGSFSTLEIQRTEQGDSAMYLCASSFGGITDTEAFFGQGTRLTVV.

In DNA, the CDR3 is TGTGCCAGCAGCTTAGCGTCGAGCGGGGGTTACAATGAGCAGTTCTTC. Protein product: CASSLASSGGYNEQFF. The V gene is TRBV7-7, the J gene TRBJ2-1; TRBD2 agrees at 8 bases. CDR3 size: 16 residues. Germline assignment: CDR1 SSHAT and CDR2 FNYEAQ (reference sequence). J was trimmed by 4 bases and V by 0 bases; bases with no gene match: 5. Using reference TRBV7-7 and TRBJ2-1 for the parts outside the CDR3, the full variable domain is GAGVSQSPRYKVTKRGQDVTLRCDPISSHATLYWYQQALGQGPEFLTYFNYEAQPDKSGLPSDRFSAERPEGSISTLTIQRTEQRDSAMYRCASSLASSGGYNEQFFGPGTRLTVL.

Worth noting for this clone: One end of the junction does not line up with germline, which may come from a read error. Here the CDR3 DNA reads TGTGCCAGCAGTGAATTGAGGGTCTCTAGAAACACCATATATTTT. The encoded protein is CASSELRVSRNTIYF. This sequence joins TRBV2 and TRBJ1-3; D gene uncertain. In germline, CDR1 is SNHLY, CDR2 FYNNEI. CDR3 length equals 15 residues.

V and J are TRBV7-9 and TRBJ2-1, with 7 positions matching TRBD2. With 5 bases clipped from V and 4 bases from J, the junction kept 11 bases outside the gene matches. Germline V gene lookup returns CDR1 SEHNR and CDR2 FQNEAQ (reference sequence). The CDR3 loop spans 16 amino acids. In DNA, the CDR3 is TGTGCCAGCAGCCCCCGGCTGCAGCGGGGTTACAATGAGCAGTTCTTC. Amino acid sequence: CASSPRLQRGYNEQFF.

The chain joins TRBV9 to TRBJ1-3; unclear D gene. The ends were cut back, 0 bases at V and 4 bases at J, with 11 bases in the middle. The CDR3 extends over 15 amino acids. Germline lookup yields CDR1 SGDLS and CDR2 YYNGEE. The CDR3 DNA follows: TGTGCCAGCAGCGTAGTCCCCGGAGACGGAAACACCATATATTTT. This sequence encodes CASSVVPGDGNTIYF.

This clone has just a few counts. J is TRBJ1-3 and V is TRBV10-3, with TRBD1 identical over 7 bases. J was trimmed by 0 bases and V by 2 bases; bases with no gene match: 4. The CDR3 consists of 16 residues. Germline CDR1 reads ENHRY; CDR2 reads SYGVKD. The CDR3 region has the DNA TGTGCCATCAGTGAGGGGGGACAGAACTCTGGAAACACCATATATTTT. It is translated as CAISEGGQNSGNTIYF.

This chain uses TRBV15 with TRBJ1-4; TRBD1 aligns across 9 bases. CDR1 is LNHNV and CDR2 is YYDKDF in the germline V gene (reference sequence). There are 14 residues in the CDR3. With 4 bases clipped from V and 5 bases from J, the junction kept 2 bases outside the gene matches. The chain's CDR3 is CATSNDRGNEKLFF. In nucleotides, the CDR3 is TGTGCCACCAGCAACGACAGGGGGAATGAAAAACTGTTTTTT.

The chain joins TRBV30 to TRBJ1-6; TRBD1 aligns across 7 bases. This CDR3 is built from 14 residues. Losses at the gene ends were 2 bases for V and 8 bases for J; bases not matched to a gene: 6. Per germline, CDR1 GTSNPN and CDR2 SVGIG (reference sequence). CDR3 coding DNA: TGTGCCTGGAGTACAGGGGTCGCGGATTCACCCCTCCACTTT. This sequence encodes CAWSTGVADSPLHF.

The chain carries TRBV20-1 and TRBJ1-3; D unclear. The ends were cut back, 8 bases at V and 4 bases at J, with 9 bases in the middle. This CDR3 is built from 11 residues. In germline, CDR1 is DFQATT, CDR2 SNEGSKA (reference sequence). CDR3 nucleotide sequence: TGCAGTACTCCCAGGGGAAACACCATATATTTT. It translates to CSTPRGNTIYF.

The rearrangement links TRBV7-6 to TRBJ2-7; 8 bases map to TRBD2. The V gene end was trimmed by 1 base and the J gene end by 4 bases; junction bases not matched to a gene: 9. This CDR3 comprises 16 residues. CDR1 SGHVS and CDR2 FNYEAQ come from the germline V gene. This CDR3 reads CASSLDPGTRAYEQYF. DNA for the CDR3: TGTGCCAGCAGCTTAGACCCCGGGACTAGGGCGTACGAGCAGTACTTC.

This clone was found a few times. The DNA of the CDR3 is TGTGCCAGCTCACTAGGACAGATGAACACTGAAGCTTTCTTT. Translation: CASSLGQMNTEAFF. This chain connects TRBV18 to TRBJ1-1, with D possibly matching TRBD1 (6 bases). The ends were cut back, 4 bases at V and 0 bases at J, with 9 bases in the middle. The V gene's germline CDR1 is KGHSH and CDR2 LQKENI. This CDR3 has 14 amino acids.

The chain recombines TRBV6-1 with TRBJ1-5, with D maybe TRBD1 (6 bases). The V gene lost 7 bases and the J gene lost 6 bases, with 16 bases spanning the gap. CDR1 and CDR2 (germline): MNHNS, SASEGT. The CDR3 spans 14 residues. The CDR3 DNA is TGTGCCAGCATGGAAGGGGGGGTTTTTCAGCCCCAGCATTTT. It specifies CASMEGGVFQPQHF.

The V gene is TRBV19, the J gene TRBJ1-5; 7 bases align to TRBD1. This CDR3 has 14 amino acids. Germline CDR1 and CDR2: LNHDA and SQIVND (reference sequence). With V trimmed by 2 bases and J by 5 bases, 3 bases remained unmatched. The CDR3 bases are TGTGCCAGTAGTATACAGGGGGTAGATCAGCCCCAGCATTTT. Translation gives CASSIQGVDQPQHF.

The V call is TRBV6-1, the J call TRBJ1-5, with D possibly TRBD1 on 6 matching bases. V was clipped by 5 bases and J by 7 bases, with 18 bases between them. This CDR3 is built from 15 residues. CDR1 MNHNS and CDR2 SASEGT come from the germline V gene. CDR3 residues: CASSPTGSPPQPQHF. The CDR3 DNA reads TGTGCCAGCAGTCCCACAGGGTCCCCCCCCCAGCCCCAGCATTTT.